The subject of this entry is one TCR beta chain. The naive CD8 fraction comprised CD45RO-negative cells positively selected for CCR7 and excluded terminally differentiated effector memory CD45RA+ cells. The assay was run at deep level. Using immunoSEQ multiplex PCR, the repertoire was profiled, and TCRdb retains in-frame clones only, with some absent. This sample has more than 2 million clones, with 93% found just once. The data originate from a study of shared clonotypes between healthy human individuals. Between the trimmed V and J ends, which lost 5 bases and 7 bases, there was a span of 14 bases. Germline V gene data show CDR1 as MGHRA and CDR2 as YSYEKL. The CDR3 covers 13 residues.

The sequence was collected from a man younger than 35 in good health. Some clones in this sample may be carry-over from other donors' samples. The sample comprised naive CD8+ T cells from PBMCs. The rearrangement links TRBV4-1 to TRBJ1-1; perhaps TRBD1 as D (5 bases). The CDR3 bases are TGCGCCAGCAGCTTCGGGACCTTTGGTGAAGCTTTCTTT. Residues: CASSFGTFGEAFF.